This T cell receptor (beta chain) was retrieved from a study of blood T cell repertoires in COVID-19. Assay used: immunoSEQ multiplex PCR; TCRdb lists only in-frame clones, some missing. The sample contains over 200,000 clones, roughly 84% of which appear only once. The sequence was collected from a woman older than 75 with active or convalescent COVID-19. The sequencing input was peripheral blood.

The CDR3 region has the DNA TGTGCCAGCAGCAAAGGAGGGAATGAGCAGTTCTTC. This translates into CASSKGGNEQFF. V gene TRBV21-1 combines with J gene TRBJ2-1; the table calls TRBD2, which could not be checked here. TRBV21-1 is flagged as a pseudogene. The CDR3 is 12 residues long.